These 27 T cell receptor beta chains were sequenced from one sample in a study of regulatory T cells in long-lasting Graves disease. Time point defined: newly diagnosed GD, antithyroid drugs for less than 3 months. Scientists built the TCR library using RNA that was extracted from PBMCs. Construction of TCR beta libraries relied on iRepertoire HTBI primers and on Arm-PCR targeting CDR3 regions. TCRdb itself ran the multiplex PCR reads through MiXCR, one entry per CDR3 protein. The sample lists about 560,000 distinct CDR3 sequences; roughly a sixth were seen once. This sample also appeared in a second study, on T cells in Graves' hyperthyroidism and ophthalmopathy.

The input for sequencing was peripheral blood mononuclear cells (PBMCs), taken at new diagnosis, from a patient treated with antithyroid drugs. The receptors come from a young man with Graves disease.

In its sample, this clonotype was seen a few times. The rearrangement links TRBV11-2 to TRBJ1-3, with D unresolved. The CDR3 has 15 residues. CDR1 and CDR2 from the germline V gene are SGHAT and FQNNGV. Trimming took off 1 base at V and 0 bases at J, with 7 bases between the two ends. CDR3 DNA: TGTGCCAGCAGCTTAGCGGGGTTCTCTGGAAACACCATATATTTT. Its translation is CASSLAGFSGNTIYF. Full variable domain (missing parts from reference TRBV11-2 and TRBJ1-3): EAGVAQSPRYKIIEKRQSVAFWCNPISGHATLYWYQQILGQGPKLLIQFQNNGVVDDSQLPKDRFSAERLKGVDSTLKIQPAKLEDSAVYLCASSLAGFSGNTIYFGEGSWLTVV.

At least ten counts were recorded for this clonotype. V and J are TRBV27 and TRBJ1-1; unclear D gene. CDR3 length equals 13 residues. Between the trimmed V and J ends, which lost 3 bases and 1 base, there was a span of 6 bases. Germline V gene sequence: CDR1 MNHEY, CDR2 SMNVEV (reference sequence). The CDR3, as DNA: TGTGCCAGCAGTTTCCACTGGAACACTGAAGCTTTCTTT. Encoded protein: CASSFHWNTEAFF.

At least ten counts were recorded for this clonotype. In DNA form, the CDR3 reads TGTGCCAGCTCACCAAGCGGGAGGGCCGAAGAGACCCAGTACTTC. Protein sequence: CASSPSGRAEETQYF. The J gene is TRBJ2-5, the V gene TRBV18, with 10 bases lining up with TRBD2. CDR3 length: 15 amino acids. The J segment lost 3 bases and the V segment lost 2 bases, leaving 3 bases of the junction unmatched. Germline CDR1 reads KGHSH; CDR2 reads LQKENI. Variable domain in full (rest from reference TRBV18 and TRBJ2-5): NAGVMQNPRHLVRRRGQEARLRCSPMKGHSHVYWYRQLPEEGLKFMVYLQKENIIDESGMPKERFSAEFPKEGPSILRIQQVVRGDSAAYFCASSPSGRAEETQYFGPGTRLLVL.

This clonotype has at least ten counts. V and J are TRBV10-3 and TRBJ2-2, with a weak D call TRBD2 (5 bases). V lost 4 bases to trimming and J lost 3 bases, with 9 bases between them. Germline CDR1 reads ENHRY; CDR2 reads SYGVKD. This CDR3 has 14 amino acids. This CDR3 reads CAISVNGDTGELFF. The DNA for the CDR3 is TGTGCCATCAGTGTAAACGGGGACACCGGGGAGCTGTTTTTT.

This clonotype came up many times. The chain couples TRBV30 to TRBJ2-7, with 10 bases identical to TRBD2. Per germline, CDR1 GTSNPN and CDR2 SVGIG (reference sequence). Unmatched junction bases numbered 5, after V lost 8 bases and J lost 4 bases. This CDR3 has 12 residues. In nucleotides, the CDR3 is TGTGCCGGTAGCGGGAGGCTGTACGAGCAGTACTTC. Translated: CAGSGRLYEQYF. Filled out from reference TRBV30 and TRBJ2-7, the complete variable domain reads SQTIHQWPATLVQPVGSPLSLECTVEGTSNPNLYWYRQAAGRGLQLLFYSVGIGQISSEVPQNLSASRPQDRQFILSSKKLLLSDSGFYLCAGSGRLYEQYFGPGTRLTVT.

V is TRBV9 and J is TRBJ2-1; possibly TRBD1 for D (5 bases). CDR3 length: 15 amino acids. V was pared by 5 bases and J by 2 bases, with 14 bases between. From germline, CDR1 is SGDLS and CDR2 YYNGEE. This CDR3 reads CASSYQGLPYNEQFF. CDR3 DNA: TGTGCCAGCAGTTACCAGGGTTTGCCCTACAATGAGCAGTTCTTC.

The chain has TRBV18 and TRBJ2-7; D gene uncertain. Germline lookup yields CDR1 KGHSH and CDR2 LQKENI. The V end was cut by 3 bases, the J end by 7 bases, with 25 bases between. The CDR3 has 17 residues. For the CDR3, the DNA is TGTGCCAGCTCACCGCCGTCTCTGGGCCGGTACCCTAGGGAGCAGTACTTC. Its translation: CASSPPSLGRYPREQYF. Combining the CDR3 with reference TRBV18 and TRBJ2-7 gives the whole variable domain NAGVMQNPRHLVRRRGQEARLRCSPMKGHSHVYWYRQLPEEGLKFMVYLQKENIIDESGMPKERFSAEFPKEGPSILRIQQVVRGDSAAYFCASSPPSLGRYPREQYFGPGTRLTVT.

This clonotype was picked up many times. The V gene is TRBV27, the J gene TRBJ2-7; D assignment may be TRBD1 or TRBD2 (5 bases each). V was cut by 6 bases and J by 2 bases, with 14 bases left in between. The CDR3 consists of 14 residues. Germline assignment: CDR1 MNHEY and CDR2 SMNVEV (reference sequence). In nucleotides, the CDR3 is TGTGCCAGCAGGCCAACCGGGGCCCCCTACGAGCAGTACTTC. This sequence encodes CASRPTGAPYEQYF.

This clonotype was recorded a few times. The chain links TRBV7-9 to TRBJ2-1, with 7 bases that match TRBD2. V lost 5 bases and J lost 1; bases outside the gene matches: 5. Germline V gives CDR1 SEHNR, CDR2 FQNEAQ (reference sequence). This CDR3 has 15 amino acids. CDR3 coding DNA: TGTGCCAGCAGCACGACTAGCCAATCCTACAATGAGCAGTTCTTC. Protein product: CASSTTSQSYNEQFF. The full variable domain, in which reference TRBV7-9 and TRBJ2-1 provide the parts outside the CDR3, is DTGVSQNPRHKITKRGQNVTFRCDPISEHNRLYWYRQTLGQGPEFLTYFQNEAQLEKSRLLSDRFSAERPKGSFSTLEIQRTEQGDSAMYLCASSTTSQSYNEQFFGPGTRLTVL.

In this sample, this clonotype turned up many times. The J gene is TRBJ1-1, the V gene TRBV18; TRBD1 is a possible D gene (5 bases). From germline, CDR1 is KGHSH and CDR2 LQKENI. The CDR3 has 13 amino acids. Trimming stripped 5 bases from V and 1 base from J, with 8 bases between. In DNA form, the CDR3 reads TGTGCCAGCTCAACGACAGAGAACACTGAAGCTTTCTTT. This codes for CASSTTENTEAFF.

The chain joins TRBV5-1 to TRBJ2-1; either TRBD1 or TRBD2 may fit D (6 bases each). CDR1 and CDR2 (germline): SGHRS, YFSETQ. V gave up 5 bases and J gave up 6 bases, with 12 bases separating them. CDR3 length: 13 amino acids. The CDR3 loop reads CASRGGRVNEQFF. In nucleotides, the CDR3 is TGCGCCAGCAGGGGGGGCAGGGTCAATGAGCAGTTCTTC.

This clonotype was observed at least ten times. The chain recombines TRBV7-3 with TRBJ2-7, with 9 bases that match TRBD1. From germline, CDR1 is SGHTA and CDR2 FQGTGA. The CDR3 length is 15 residues. The J segment lost 3 bases and the V segment lost 5 bases, leaving 8 bases of the junction unmatched. CDR3 nucleotides: TGTGCCAGCAGCCCAAGGGCGGGACAGGGCTACGAGCAGTACTTC. As protein: CASSPRAGQGYEQYF.

This clonotype was detected ten times or more. The chain has TRBV12-3 or TRBV12-4 and TRBJ2-7; D is uncertain. The CDR3 sequence is 13 residues long. Trimming removed 6 bases at V and 2 bases at J, with 11 bases between. The CDR3: CASSAIGPYEQYF. Written as DNA, the CDR3 is TGTGCCAGCAGCGCCATAGGTCCCTACGAGCAGTACTTC.

As regards this clonotype: A much larger clone is a single base away; this may be a read error. The CDR3 does not end in the conserved phenylalanine or tryptophan, so this is likely a read error. The chain is built from TRBV7-3 and TRBJ2-1; 7 bases map to TRBD2. Trimming cost V 2 bases and J 4 bases; bases outside gene matches: 8. Germline V gene lookup returns CDR1 SGHTA and CDR2 FQGTGA. The CDR3 contains 16 residues. As DNA, the CDR3 is TGTGCCAGCAGCTTAGAGGTAGCGGGCGCATACAATGAGCAGTTCTCC. Translated, it gives CASSLEVAGAYNEQFS.

The genes are TRBV5-1 and TRBJ1-1; D remains unclear. CDR1 and CDR2 (germline): SGHRS, YFSETQ. The CDR3 contains 13 residues. V was trimmed by 0 bases and J by 10 bases, leaving 13 bases between them. The DNA for the CDR3 is TGCGCCAGCAGCTTGGGACGGCGGCAGTCAGCTTTCTTT. Amino acid sequence: CASSLGRRQSAFF.

This sequence joins TRBV27 and TRBJ1-5, with D maybe TRBD1 (5 bases). The CDR3 loop spans 14 amino acids. From germline, CDR1 is MNHEY and CDR2 SMNVEV (reference sequence). Trimming pared 1 base from V and 2 bases from J, leaving 6 bases between. DNA for the CDR3: TGTGCCAGCAGTTTATTCAGGGGCAATCAGCCCCAGCATTTT. Its translation is CASSLFRGNQPQHF.

This clonotype appeared many times. The genes are TRBV12-3 or TRBV12-4 and TRBJ2-7; TRBD1 matches 8 bases. The J segment lost 3 bases and the V segment lost 5 bases, leaving 9 bases of the junction unmatched. The CDR3 runs 15 residues. CDR3 coding DNA: TGTGCCAGCAGTCCCGCCCCAGGGGGCGGCTACGAGCAGTACTTC. It is translated as CASSPAPGGGYEQYF.

A few counts support this clonotype. J is TRBJ2-2 and V is TRBV4-1; TRBD2 agrees at 7 bases. The CDR3 is made up of 20 amino acids. The V gene end was trimmed by 3 bases and the J gene end by 5 bases; junction bases not matched to a gene: 21. The germline V gene encodes CDR1 MGHRA and CDR2 YSYEKL. CDR3 protein: CASSQVPLRAGDIGTGELFF. The CDR3 bases are TGCGCCAGCAGCCAGGTTCCACTTCGGGCGGGAGATATAGGTACCGGGGAGCTGTTTTTT.

In this sample, this clonotype turned up a few times. This sequence joins TRBV20-1 and TRBJ1-2; possible D gene TRBD1, 6 bases. Germline CDR1 reads DFQATT; CDR2 reads SNEGSKA (reference sequence). CDR3 length: 14 amino acids. This CDR3 reads CREPGTHDNYGYTF. CDR3 in DNA: TGCAGAGAACCCGGGACACACGATAACTATGGCTACACCTTC.

This clonotype has at least ten counts. The V call is TRBV6-1, the J call TRBJ2-3, with 7 bases that match TRBD2. This CDR3 is built from 15 residues. The V gene end was trimmed by 6 bases and the J gene end by 2 bases; junction bases not matched to a gene: 8. Germline-derived CDR1 and CDR2 are MNHNS and SASEGT. The CDR3 region has the DNA TGTGCCAGCAGATCACTTAGCGGGTACACAGATACGCAGTATTTT. This encodes CASRSLSGYTDTQYF.

This clonotype was observed many times. This chain links TRBV28 with TRBJ1-2; 7 nucleotides match TRBD1. The CDR3 extends over 14 amino acids. After removal of 3 bases from V and 4 bases from J, the junction contained 5 bases not matched to a gene. Germline CDR1 reads MDHEN; CDR2 reads SYDVKM. The CDR3 nucleotides read TGTGCCAGCAGTTTGCGAGGGGGCGGCTATGGCTACACCTTC. Protein product: CASSLRGGGYGYTF.

About this clonotype: A much larger clone is a single base away; this may be a read error. In DNA form, the CDR3 reads TGTGCCAGCAGCTCTCCCGGGACACCCAGCTATGGCCACACCTTC. Encoded protein: CASSSPGTPSYGHTF. The J gene is TRBJ1-2, the V gene TRBV7-3, with D possibly TRBD1 on 6 matching bases. CDR3 length equals 15 residues. Germline-derived CDR1 and CDR2 are SGHTA and FQGTGA.

This clonotype was seen repeatedly, ten times or more. The chain is built from TRBV6-2 or TRBV6-3 and TRBJ2-7; 7 bases map to TRBD2. Germline trimming cut 2 bases from V and 2 bases from J; bases unmatched to any gene: 6. Germline V gene data show CDR1 as MNHEY and CDR2 as SVGEGT. This CDR3 has 15 residues. The CDR3, as DNA: TGTGCCAGCAGTTACGCTACGGGAGGAACCTACGAGCAGTACTTC. Protein product: CASSYATGGTYEQYF.

This clonotype has ten or more counts. The CDR3, as DNA: TGTGCCAGCAGCTTGGAAAGCGGGAGCACCTACGAGCAGTACTTC. Amino acids: CASSLESGSTYEQYF. The chain links TRBV7-6 to TRBJ2-7; 8 nucleotides agree with TRBD2. J was trimmed by 2 bases and V by 3 bases; bases with no gene match: 6. Germline CDR1 reads SGHVS; CDR2 reads FNYEAQ. There are 15 residues in the CDR3. Looking up the rest from reference TRBV7-6 and TRBJ2-7 gives the full variable domain: GAGVSQSPRYKVTKRGQDVALRCDPISGHVSLYWYRQALGQGPEFLTYFNYEAQQDKSGLPNDRFSAERPEGSISTLTIQRTEQRDSAMYRCASSLESGSTYEQYFGPGTRLTVT.

This clonotype was picked up a small number of times. A much larger clone lies a single base off, so this may be a read error. This chain joins TRBV30 and TRBJ2-1; perhaps D is TRBD1 or TRBD2 (5 bases each). The CDR3 runs to 13 residues. Germline CDR1 GTSNPN, CDR2 SVGIG (reference sequence). CDR3 nucleotide sequence: TGTGCCTCGAGTCCCCAGGGCGGGAATGAGCAGTTCTTC. Residues: CASSPQGGNEQFF.

This clonotype occurred many times. V and J are TRBV2 and TRBJ2-7, with D possibly being TRBD1 (5 bases). V was pared by 4 bases and J by 3 bases, with 10 bases between. CDR1 and CDR2 (germline): SNHLY, FYNNEI. This CDR3 is 13 amino acids long. Here the CDR3 reads CASSAARGYEQYF. CDR3 coding DNA: TGTGCCAGCAGTGCGGCTAGGGGCTACGAGCAGTACTTC.

This clonotype has ten or more counts. The J gene is TRBJ1-5, the V gene TRBV6-2 or TRBV6-3; 7 bases are shared with TRBD1. CDR1 is MNHEY and CDR2 is SVGEGT in the germline V gene. The V segment lost 5 bases and the J segment 5 bases; nucleotides outside the gene matches: 9. The CDR3 runs 15 residues. DNA of the CDR3: TGTGCCAGCAGTGAAGTTGACAGGGCGGATCAGCCCCAGCATTTT. It yields the protein CASSEVDRADQPQHF.